The 25 T cell receptor beta chains reported below all come from one sample, sequenced in a study of cytomegalovirus exposure and HLA in healthy donors. The PCR ran on 60 Vbeta and 13 Jbeta primers. This table comes from immunoSEQ multiplex PCR, and its TCRdb copy is limited to in-frame clones, with some not included. The data show approximately 130,000 clones, roughly 80% seen once. Sequenced material: PBMCs. The receptor set was obtained from a woman aged 40-49 years in good health and CMV-seronegative.

Here the CDR3 DNA reads TGCGCCAGCAGCCAGACCCTCCTATCCCGGGACAGGGGGAACTATGGCTACACCTTC. This codes for CASSQTLLSRDRGNYGYTF. The chain carries TRBV4-1 and TRBJ1-2, with TRBD1 identical over 11 bases. The CDR3 contains 19 residues. CDR1 and CDR2 from the germline V gene are MGHRA and YSYEKL. The trim removed 3 bases at V and 2 bases at J, leaving 14 bases unmatched.

The genes are TRBV6-5 and TRBJ2-2; TRBD1 is a possible D gene (6 bases). The germline gives CDR1 MNHEY, CDR2 SVGAGI. V was clipped by 0 bases and J by 9 bases, with 8 bases between them. This CDR3 region has 13 residues. The CDR3 DNA reads as TGTGCCAGCAGTTACTCTGGGGGCCGGGAGCTGTTTTTT. It encodes CASSYSGGRELFF.

The chain is built from TRBV5-1 and TRBJ2-1, with unresolved D. Germline lookup yields CDR1 SGHRS and CDR2 YFSETQ. V lost 0 bases to trimming and J lost 8 bases, with 3 bases between them. This CDR3 is 11 amino acids long. CDR3 in DNA: TGCGCCAGCAGCTTGGTAGATGAGCAGTTCTTC. This translates into CASSLVDEQFF.

This clone was counted a few times. This chain joins TRBV19 and TRBJ2-2; weak D call: TRBD2 (6 bases). CDR1 is LNHDA, CDR2 SQIVND, per germline (reference sequence). V dropped 8 bases and J dropped 9 bases, with 19 bases sitting between them. This CDR3 spans 14 amino acids. CDR3 sequence reads: CASSKGGFGRELFF. CDR3 DNA sequence: TGTGCCAGTTCCAAGGGAGGTTTTGGTAGGGAGCTGTTTTTT.

This rearrangement joins TRBV6-1 to TRBJ1-3, with a possible D match to TRBD1 (6 bases). CDR3 length: 13 amino acids. V was clipped by 6 bases and J by 0 bases, with 6 bases between them. CDR1 and CDR2 (germline): MNHNS, SASEGT. The CDR3 is CASRGGSGNTIYF. CDR3 nucleotide sequence: TGTGCCAGCAGAGGGGGCTCTGGAAACACCATATATTTT.

This chain uses TRBV28 with TRBJ1-4, with D uncertain. Germline CDR1 is MDHEN and CDR2 is SYDVKM. This CDR3 contains 13 residues. The V and J ends lost 6 bases and 5 bases respectively, with 10 bases between them. The CDR3 nucleotides read TGTGCCAGCAGCCCGGAACTAAATGAAAAACTGTTTTTT. Protein product: CASSPELNEKLFF.

The rearrangement joins TRBV7-8 to TRBJ2-5, with 14 bases that match TRBD2. Losses at the gene ends were 3 bases for V and 4 bases for J; bases not matched to a gene: 7. The CDR3 covers 17 residues. The germline V gene encodes CDR1 SGHVS and CDR2 FQNEAQ. This chain's CDR3 is CASSLERLAGGPETQYF. CDR3 nucleotide sequence: TGTGCCAGCAGCTTGGAAAGACTAGCGGGAGGGCCAGAGACCCAGTACTTC.

This clone came up once. The CDR3 sequence: CASSQVSGTPGDTQYF. Written as DNA, the CDR3 is TGTGCCAGCAGCCAAGTTAGCGGGACACCCGGAGATACGCAGTATTTT. The chain carries TRBV4-2 and TRBJ2-3; 8 bases fit TRBD2. The CDR3 sequence is 16 residues long. Germline-derived CDR1 and CDR2 are LGHNA and YNFKEQ. The V and J ends lost 1 base and 5 bases, in that order; junction bases with no gene match: 8.

Only a few counts were recorded for this clone. The gene calls are TRBV7-3 and TRBJ2-1, with 10 nucleotides matching TRBD1. This CDR3 region has 16 residues. Germline values: CDR1 SGHTA, CDR2 FQGTGA. Trimming cost V 4 bases and J 6 bases; bases outside gene matches: 9. CDR3 amino acids: CASSSGPGQGTNEQFF. CDR3 coding DNA: TGTGCCAGCAGCTCAGGACCGGGACAGGGGACCAATGAGCAGTTCTTC.

This clone appeared once. CDR3 sequence reads: CASSFDRGNQPQHF. The DNA for the CDR3 is TGTGCCAGCAGTTTCGACAGGGGCAATCAGCCCCAGCATTTT. The V and J genes are TRBV6-6 and TRBJ1-5; TRBD1 aligns across 7 bases. CDR1 is MNHNY, CDR2 SVGAGI, per germline (reference sequence). The CDR3 is 14 amino acids. V shed 4 bases, J shed 2 bases, and the junction held 2 bases outside the gene matches.

V and J are TRBV7-9 and TRBJ2-7; 8 bases align to TRBD2. The CDR3 runs to 16 residues. Germline V lookup: CDR1 SEHNR, CDR2 FQNEAQ (reference sequence). V lost 4 bases, J lost 3 bases, and 11 bases stayed unmatched. The CDR3 sequence: CASSSLGTSSHYEQYF. The CDR3 bases are TGTGCCAGCAGCTCCCTAGGGACTAGTTCACACTACGAGCAGTACTTC.

This clone was counted between two and nine times. This chain connects TRBV10-3 to TRBJ2-3; TRBD2 matches 8 bases. The length of the CDR3 is 16 residues. The germline V gene has CDR1 ENHRY and CDR2 SYGVKD. Losses at the gene ends were 5 bases for V and 0 bases for J; bases not matched to a gene: 7. CDR3 in DNA: TGTGCCATCAGTAAGGACGGACTAGCAAGCACAGATACGCAGTATTTT. This translates into CAISKDGLASTDTQYF.

This rearrangement joins TRBV5-1 to TRBJ1-4, with TRBD1 identical over 7 bases. The length of the CDR3 is 16 residues. The V gene's germline CDR1 is SGHRS and CDR2 YFSETQ. V shed 4 bases, J shed 5 bases, and the junction held 11 bases outside the gene matches. The CDR3 DNA sequence: TGCGCCAGCAGCAAAAATTCTGGACAGGAAAATGAAAAACTGTTTTTT. It encodes CASSKNSGQENEKLFF.

V is TRBV6-1 and J is TRBJ2-1; D not certain. The germline gives CDR1 MNHNS, CDR2 SASEGT. V lost 5 bases and J lost 0, with 8 bases in between. There are 14 residues in the CDR3. CDR3 region: CASSPERSYNEQFF. The CDR3 DNA sequence: TGTGCCAGCAGTCCTGAGCGCTCCTACAATGAGCAGTTCTTC.

The chain has TRBV5-8 and TRBJ1-2, with no clear D. V was shortened by 0 bases and J by 2 bases, with 5 bases between the two germline ends. The CDR3 has 13 residues. The germline CDR1 and CDR2 sequences are SGHTS and YDEGEE. The CDR3 is CASSLGGNYGYTF. CDR3 bases: TGTGCCAGCAGCTTGGGCGGGAACTATGGCTACACCTTC.

Notes on this clone: At the DNA level, this CDR3 is encoded by other sequences in the same sample as well. V and J are TRBV15 and TRBJ2-7, with TRBD2 as a possible D gene (6 bases). The V end lost 0 bases, the J end lost 1 base, and 10 bases lay between the germline ends. The CDR3 has 15 residues. CDR1 and CDR2 (germline): LNHNV, YYDKDF (reference sequence). CDR3 sequence: CATSRDLGGSYEQYF. The CDR3 nucleotides are TGTGCCACCAGCAGAGATCTCGGGGGATCCTACGAGCAGTACTTC.

This chain links TRBV4-1 with TRBJ2-7, with D perhaps TRBD1 (5 bases). CDR1 and CDR2 from the germline V gene are MGHRA and YSYEKL. V was clipped by 0 bases and J by 2 bases, with 14 bases between them. The CDR3 runs to 16 residues. The DNA of the CDR3 is TGCGCCAGCAGCCAAGATCCCACGGACAACCCCTACGAGCAGTACTTC. The encoded protein is CASSQDPTDNPYEQYF.

The chain recombines TRBV4-3 with TRBJ2-1, with a possible D match to TRBD2 (7 bases). This CDR3 has 15 amino acids. Germline CDR1 and CDR2: LGHNA and YSLEER. Trimming left V 1 base short and J 6 bases short, with 13 bases between. CDR3 sequence reads: CASSQAGGRPNEQFF. The CDR3 DNA reads as TGCGCCAGCAGCCAAGCCGGGGGGCGTCCCAATGAGCAGTTCTTC.

The chain uses TRBV19 and TRBJ1-1, with 9 bases fitting TRBD1. This CDR3 is built from 15 residues. V lost 5 bases to trimming and J lost 5 bases; unmatched junction nucleotides: 9. Germline lookup yields CDR1 LNHDA and CDR2 SQIVND (reference sequence). CDR3 bases: TGTGCCAGTAGTGAACAGGGGGCGTACGGGACTGAAGCTTTCTTT. Translation gives CASSEQGAYGTEAFF.

The rearrangement links TRBV15 to TRBJ2-1; TRBD1 matches at 7 bases. The J segment lost 8 bases and the V segment lost 0 bases, leaving 1 base of the junction unmatched. The CDR3 spans 13 residues. Germline V gene data show CDR1 as LNHNV and CDR2 as YYDKDF (reference sequence). The CDR3 coding sequence is TGTGCCACCAGCAGAGATCAGGGGGATGAGCAGTTCTTC. It codes for CATSRDQGDEQFF.

The chain joins TRBV4-3 to TRBJ2-5, with 7 positions matching TRBD1. The CDR3 is made up of 15 amino acids. The V gene end was trimmed by 0 bases and the J gene end by 7 bases; junction bases not matched to a gene: 8. Germline CDR1 and CDR2: LGHNA and YSLEER. This CDR3 reads CASSQDFSQGLTQYF. The CDR3 DNA is TGCGCCAGCAGCCAAGACTTTTCACAGGGGTTGACCCAGTACTTC.

The V and J genes are TRBV19 and TRBJ2-1, with 13 bases identical to TRBD2. Germline values: CDR1 LNHDA, CDR2 SQIVND (reference sequence). The CDR3 sequence is 14 residues long. With V trimmed by 10 bases and J by 5 bases, 5 bases remained unmatched. The CDR3 reads CATSLAGGHNEQFF. The CDR3 DNA reads as TGTGCCACCTCACTAGCGGGAGGGCACAATGAGCAGTTCTTC.

The V call is TRBV27, the J call TRBJ2-2; 7 bases match TRBD1. V shed 5 bases and J 4 bases; nucleotides not matched to a gene: 10. Germline V gene data show CDR1 as MNHEY and CDR2 as SMNVEV (reference sequence). CDR3 size: 16 residues. The CDR3 loop reads CASSRGQGLSTGELFF. CDR3 bases: TGTGCCAGCAGTAGGGGGCAGGGGTTGTCCACCGGGGAGCTGTTTTTT.

This clone has more than one count but fewer than ten. The J gene is TRBJ1-3, the V gene TRBV11-2; a weak D match, TRBD1 (6 bases). Germline V gene sequence: CDR1 SGHAT, CDR2 FQNNGV. The ends were cut back, 7 bases at V and 0 bases at J, with 13 bases in the middle. There are 15 residues in the CDR3. The CDR3 here is CASKWGPSSGNTIYF. Written as DNA, the CDR3 is TGTGCCAGCAAATGGGGGCCGAGCTCTGGAAACACCATATATTTT. The whole variable domain, filled in from reference TRBV11-2 and TRBJ1-3, reads EAGVAQSPRYKIIEKRQSVAFWCNPISGHATLYWYQQILGQGPKLLIQFQNNGVVDDSQLPKDRFSAERLKGVDSTLKIQPAKLEDSAVYLCASKWGPSSGNTIYFGEGSWLTVV.

The chain links TRBV5-4 to TRBJ1-1; 9 nucleotides line up with TRBD1. The CDR3 loop spans 15 amino acids. V gave up 2 bases and J gave up 6 bases; unmatched junction bases: 8. The germline CDR1 and CDR2 sequences are SGHNT and YYREEE (reference sequence). CDR3 sequence: CASSFPGQGGAEAFF. The CDR3 DNA reads as TGTGCCAGCAGCTTTCCGGGACAGGGTGGCGCTGAAGCTTTCTTT.